The 10 T cell receptor beta chains below all came from one sample that was sequenced in a study of T-cell memory formation after mild COVID-19. In TCRdb, the 5' RACE reads were re-called with MiXCR into one record per CDR3 protein. The sample includes roughly 560,000 distinct CDR3 sequences, around 21% of them seen just once. The sample comprised PBMCs or a T cell subset sorted from them (not recorded which). Source of these receptors: an adult woman who had mild COVID-19 (a few samples of this study predate the infection). Cell type and time point are not known.

V is TRBV24-1 and J is TRBJ2-3; D is unclear. V lost 4 bases and J 10 bases, leaving 11 bases between the germline ends. The CDR3 is made up of 12 amino acids. The V gene's germline CDR1 is KGHDR and CDR2 SFDVKD. Here the CDR3 DNA reads TGTGCCACCAGTGACACCCATGGAGCGCAGTATTTT. Translation gives CATSDTHGAQYF.

This rearrangement joins TRBV9 to TRBJ1-2; TRBD1 agrees at 8 bases. The V segment lost 3 bases and the J segment 14 bases; nucleotides outside the gene matches: 18. CDR3 length equals 15 residues. Germline assignment: CDR1 SGDLS and CDR2 YYNGEE. The DNA for the CDR3 is TGTGCCAGCAGCGATCTTGGGACAGGTTACTATGGCTGGACCTTC. Protein: CASSDLGTGYYGWTF.

This clonotype was detected many times. CDR3 in DNA: TGCGCCAGCAGTACTAGCGGGATGGGAGATACGCAGTATTTT. As protein: CASSTSGMGDTQYF. The chain links TRBV5-1 to TRBJ2-3; TRBD2 matches 10 bases. The J segment lost 5 bases and the V segment lost 5 bases, leaving 5 bases of the junction unmatched. Germline loops: CDR1 SGHRS, CDR2 YFSETQ. The CDR3 has 14 amino acids.

V and J are TRBV20-1 and TRBJ2-2; D remains ambiguous. V shed 5 bases and J shed 7 bases, with 17 bases lying between them. This CDR3 contains 14 residues. CDR1 and CDR2 from the germline V gene are DFQATT and SNEGSKA (reference sequence). CDR3 loop: CSAPGPGSVGELFF. In DNA, the CDR3 is TGCAGTGCTCCCGGACCCGGTTCGGTCGGGGAGCTGTTTTTT.

On this clonotype: Being one base from a much bigger clone, this may be a read error. The V gene is TRBV7-2, the J gene TRBJ2-7; the D gene is possibly TRBD2 (5 bases). The CDR3 loop spans 14 amino acids. Germline V lookup: CDR1 SGHTA, CDR2 FQGNSA. CDR3 sequence (DNA): TGTGCCAGCAGCCGCGGACTGAGCTCCTACGAGCAGTGCTTC. Residues: CASSRGLSSYEQCF.

The DNA of the CDR3 is TGTGCCAGCAGTTACCTGGCGCGGTATGAGCAGTTCTTC. Amino acid sequence: CASSYLARYEQFF. This chain links TRBV6-2 or TRBV6-3 with TRBJ2-1, with D hard to call. The CDR3 has 13 residues. Trimming left V 2 bases short and J 8 bases short, with 10 bases between. The germline V gene has CDR1 MNHEY and CDR2 SVGEGT.

This clonotype was found a few times. This rearrangement joins TRBV11-2 to TRBJ2-7; D is uncertain. CDR3 length: 13 amino acids. Trimming pared 0 bases from V and 2 bases from J, leaving 5 bases between. Germline V lookup: CDR1 SGHAT, CDR2 FQNNGV. CDR3 loop: CASSLEKAYEQYF. CDR3 bases: TGTGCCAGCAGCTTAGAAAAAGCCTACGAGCAGTACTTC.

This clonotype was counted between two and nine times. The chain combines TRBV7-8 with TRBJ1-4; 8 nucleotides agree with TRBD1. Germline CDR1 and CDR2: SGHVS and FQNEAQ. V shed 6 bases and J 8 bases; nucleotides not matched to a gene: 5. There are 13 residues in the CDR3. The CDR3 region is CASSQGALEKLFF. The CDR3 DNA sequence: TGTGCCAGCAGTCAGGGGGCACTCGAAAAACTGTTTTTT.

There are many counts of this clonotype. The chain uses TRBV6-1 and TRBJ2-7, with D hard to call. The V gene's germline CDR1 is MNHNS and CDR2 SASEGT. There are 12 residues in the CDR3. Trimming took 0 bases from V and 8 from J, leaving 8 bases between them. This chain's CDR3 is CASSEAPTQQYF. DNA for the CDR3: TGTGCCAGCAGTGAAGCTCCTACGCAGCAGTACTTC.

This clonotype was counted once. The chain employs TRBV20-1 and TRBJ2-5; 7 positions agree with TRBD1. CDR1 is DFQATT, CDR2 SNEGSKA, per germline (reference sequence). The CDR3 covers 14 residues. V lost 2 bases and J lost 4; bases outside the gene matches: 7. The CDR3 spells CSARLGQEPETQYF. The CDR3 nucleotides read TGCAGTGCTAGACTCGGACAGGAGCCAGAGACCCAGTACTTC.